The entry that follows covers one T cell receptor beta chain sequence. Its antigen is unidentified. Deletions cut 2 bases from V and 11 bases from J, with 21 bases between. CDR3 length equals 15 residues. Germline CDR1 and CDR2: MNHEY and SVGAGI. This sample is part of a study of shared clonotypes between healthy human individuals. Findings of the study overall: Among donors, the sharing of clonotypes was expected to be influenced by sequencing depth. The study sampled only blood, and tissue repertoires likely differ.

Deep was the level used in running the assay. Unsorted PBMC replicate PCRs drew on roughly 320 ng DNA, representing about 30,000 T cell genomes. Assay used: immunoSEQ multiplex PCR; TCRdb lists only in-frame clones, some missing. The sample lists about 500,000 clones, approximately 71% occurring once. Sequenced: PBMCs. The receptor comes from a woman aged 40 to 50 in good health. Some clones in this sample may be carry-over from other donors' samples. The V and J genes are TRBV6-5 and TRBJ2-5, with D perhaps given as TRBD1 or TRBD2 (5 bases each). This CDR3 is CASSYGARPAWEQYF. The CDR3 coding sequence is TGTGCCAGCAGTTACGGGGCGCGCCCCGCGTGGGAGCAGTACTTC.